This T cell receptor beta chain is drawn from a study of identical twins. General study findings and limits: Out-of-frame alpha sequences common to twins exhibited an excess of low generation probability. Analyses of zero insertions could be partly confounded by invariant MAIT and iNKT cells. Twins' surplus sharing was weaker for beta out-of-frame sequences.

TCRdb recomputed calls from the 5' RACE reads with MiXCR, one row per CDR3 protein. The data show roughly 350,000 distinct CDR3 sequences, approximately 8.8% seen once. On this clonotype itself: What it recognizes is unknown.

Trimming left V 2 bases short and J 7 bases short, with 12 bases between. The CDR3 is 13 residues long. Germline loops: CDR1 GTSNPN, CDR2 SVGIG (reference sequence). The TCR originated in a woman in her 50s in good health. Sequencing input: naive T cells sorted from blood. The chain recombines TRBV30 with TRBJ1-5, with D possibly TRBD1 on 5 matching bases. The CDR3 DNA follows: TGTGCCTGGAGTAAGGGGCTTGGGCAGCCCCAGCATTTT. Translated, it gives CAWSKGLGQPQHF.